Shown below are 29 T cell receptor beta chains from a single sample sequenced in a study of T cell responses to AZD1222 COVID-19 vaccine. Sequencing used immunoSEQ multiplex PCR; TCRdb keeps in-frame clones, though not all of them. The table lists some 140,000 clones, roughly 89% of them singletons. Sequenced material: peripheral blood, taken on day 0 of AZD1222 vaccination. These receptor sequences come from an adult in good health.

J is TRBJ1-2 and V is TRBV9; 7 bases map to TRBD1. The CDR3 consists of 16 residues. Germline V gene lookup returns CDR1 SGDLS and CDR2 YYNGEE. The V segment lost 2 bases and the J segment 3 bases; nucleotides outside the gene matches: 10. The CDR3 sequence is CASSVSTGADDYGYTF. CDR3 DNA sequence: TGTGCCAGCAGCGTTTCCACAGGGGCTGATGACTATGGCTACACCTTC.

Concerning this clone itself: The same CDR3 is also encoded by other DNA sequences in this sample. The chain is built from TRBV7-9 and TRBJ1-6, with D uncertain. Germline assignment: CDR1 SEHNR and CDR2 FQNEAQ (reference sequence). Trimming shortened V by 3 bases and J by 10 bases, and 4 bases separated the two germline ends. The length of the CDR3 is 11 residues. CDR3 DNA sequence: TGTGCCAGCAGCTTGGGATCACCCCTCCACTTT. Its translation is CASSLGSPLHF.

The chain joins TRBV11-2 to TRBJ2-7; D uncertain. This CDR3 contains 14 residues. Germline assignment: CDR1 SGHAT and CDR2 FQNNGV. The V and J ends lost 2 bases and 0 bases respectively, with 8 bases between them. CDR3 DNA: TGTGCCAGCAGCTTAAGGTTCAGCTCCTACGAGCAGTACTTC. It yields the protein CASSLRFSSYEQYF.

The CDR3 DNA follows: TGTGCCAGCAGCCAAGATTCCGGGGGGCAAGAGACCCAGTACTTC. Translation gives CASSQDSGGQETQYF. The V and J genes are TRBV3-1 (or the pseudogene TRBV3-2) and TRBJ2-5, with 7 nucleotides matching TRBD2. The CDR3 contains 15 residues. The germline gives CDR1 LGHDT, CDR2 YNNKEL (reference sequence). The V gene end was trimmed by 0 bases and the J gene end by 2 bases; junction bases not matched to a gene: 3.

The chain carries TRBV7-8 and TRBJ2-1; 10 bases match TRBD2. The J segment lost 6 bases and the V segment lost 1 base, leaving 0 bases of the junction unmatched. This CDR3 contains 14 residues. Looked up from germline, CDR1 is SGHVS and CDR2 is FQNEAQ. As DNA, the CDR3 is TGTGCCAGCAGCTTAGGGACTAGCGGCAATGAGCAGTTCTTC. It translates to CASSLGTSGNEQFF.

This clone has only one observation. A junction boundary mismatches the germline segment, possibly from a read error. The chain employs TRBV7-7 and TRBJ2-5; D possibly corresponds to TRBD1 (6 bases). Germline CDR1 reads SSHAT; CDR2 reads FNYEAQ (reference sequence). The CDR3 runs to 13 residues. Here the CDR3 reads CASSADSQETQYF. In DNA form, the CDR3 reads TGTGCTAGCAGCGCGGACAGCCAAGAGACCCAGTACTTC.

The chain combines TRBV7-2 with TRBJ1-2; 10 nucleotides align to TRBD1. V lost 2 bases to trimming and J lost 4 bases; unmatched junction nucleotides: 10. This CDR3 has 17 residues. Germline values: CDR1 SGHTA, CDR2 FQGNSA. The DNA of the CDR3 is TGTGCCAGCAGCTTAAGGGACAGGGGTATAGGGAGCTATGGCTACACCTTC. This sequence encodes CASSLRDRGIGSYGYTF.

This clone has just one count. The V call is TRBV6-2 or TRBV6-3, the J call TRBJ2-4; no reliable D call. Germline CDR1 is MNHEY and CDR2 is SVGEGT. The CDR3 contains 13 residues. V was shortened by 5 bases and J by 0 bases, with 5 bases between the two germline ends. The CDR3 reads CASSREAKNIQYF. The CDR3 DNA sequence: TGTGCCAGCAGTAGGGAAGCCAAAAACATTCAGTACTTC.

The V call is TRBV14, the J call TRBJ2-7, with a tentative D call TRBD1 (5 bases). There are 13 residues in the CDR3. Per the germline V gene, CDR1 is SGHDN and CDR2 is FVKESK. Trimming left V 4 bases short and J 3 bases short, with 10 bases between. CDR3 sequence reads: CASSRGRDYEQYF. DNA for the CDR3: TGTGCCAGCAGCCGGGGCAGGGACTACGAGCAGTACTTC.

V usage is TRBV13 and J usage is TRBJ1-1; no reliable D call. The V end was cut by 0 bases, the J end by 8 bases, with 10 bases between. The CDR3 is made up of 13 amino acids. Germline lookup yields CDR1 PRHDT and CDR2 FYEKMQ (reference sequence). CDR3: CASSLGARQEAFF. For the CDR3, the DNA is TGTGCCAGCAGCTTAGGGGCCAGACAAGAAGCTTTCTTT.

Written as DNA, the CDR3 is TGTGCCAGCAGTGGAGAGACTAGCGGGAGGAGTCCGGCGGCCTACAATGAGCAGTTCTTC. As protein: CASSGETSGRSPAAYNEQFF. V gene TRBV27 combines with J gene TRBJ2-1; 13 nucleotides align to TRBD2. Losses at the gene ends were 5 bases for V and 2 bases for J; bases not matched to a gene: 15. Germline V gene sequence: CDR1 MNHEY, CDR2 SMNVEV (reference sequence). The CDR3 is made up of 20 amino acids.

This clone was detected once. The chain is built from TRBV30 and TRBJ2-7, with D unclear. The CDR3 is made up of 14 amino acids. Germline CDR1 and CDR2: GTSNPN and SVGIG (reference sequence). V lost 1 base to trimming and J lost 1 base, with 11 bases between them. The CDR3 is CAWSAAAWSYEQYF. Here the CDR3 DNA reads TGTGCCTGGAGTGCGGCGGCGTGGTCCTACGAGCAGTACTTC.

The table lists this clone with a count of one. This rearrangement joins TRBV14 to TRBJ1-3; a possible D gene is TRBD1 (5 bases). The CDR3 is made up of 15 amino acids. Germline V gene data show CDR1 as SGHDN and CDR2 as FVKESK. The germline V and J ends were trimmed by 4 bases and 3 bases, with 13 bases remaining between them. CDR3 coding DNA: TGTGCCAGCAGCCGCCAGGGACGGAGTGGAAACACCATATATTTT. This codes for CASSRQGRSGNTIYF.

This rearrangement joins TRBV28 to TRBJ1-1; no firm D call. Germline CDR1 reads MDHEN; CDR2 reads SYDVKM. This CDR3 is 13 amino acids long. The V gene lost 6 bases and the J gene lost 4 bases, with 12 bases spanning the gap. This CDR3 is CASSQGRSTEAFF. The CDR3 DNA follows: TGTGCCAGCAGCCAAGGACGGAGCACTGAAGCTTTCTTT.

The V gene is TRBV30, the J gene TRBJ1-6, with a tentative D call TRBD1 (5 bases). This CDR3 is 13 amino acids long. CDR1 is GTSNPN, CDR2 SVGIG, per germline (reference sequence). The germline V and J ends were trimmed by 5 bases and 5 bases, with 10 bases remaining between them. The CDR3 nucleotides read TGTGCCTGGGCTGGGGGGAATAATTCACCCCTCCACTTT. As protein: CAWAGGNNSPLHF.

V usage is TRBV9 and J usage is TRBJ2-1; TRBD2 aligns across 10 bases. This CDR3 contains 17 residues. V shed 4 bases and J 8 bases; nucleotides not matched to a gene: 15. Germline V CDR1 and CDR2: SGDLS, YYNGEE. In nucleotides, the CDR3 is TGTGCCAGCAGCCCTTATAGAAGCGCTAGCGGGAGACATGAGCAGTTCTTC. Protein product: CASSPYRSASGRHEQFF. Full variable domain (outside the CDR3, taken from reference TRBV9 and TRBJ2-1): DSGVTQTPKHLITATGQRVTLRCSPRSGDLSVYWYQQSLDQGLQFLIQYYNGEERAKGNILERFSAQQFPDLHSELNLSSLELGDSALYFCASSPYRSASGRHEQFFGPGTRLTVL.

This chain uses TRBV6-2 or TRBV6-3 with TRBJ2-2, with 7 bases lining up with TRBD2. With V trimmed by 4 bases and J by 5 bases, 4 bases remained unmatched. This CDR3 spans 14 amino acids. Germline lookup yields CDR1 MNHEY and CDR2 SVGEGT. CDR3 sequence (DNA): TGTGCCAGCAGTTCGGGGGGAGAGACCGGGGAGCTGTTTTTT. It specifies CASSSGGETGELFF.

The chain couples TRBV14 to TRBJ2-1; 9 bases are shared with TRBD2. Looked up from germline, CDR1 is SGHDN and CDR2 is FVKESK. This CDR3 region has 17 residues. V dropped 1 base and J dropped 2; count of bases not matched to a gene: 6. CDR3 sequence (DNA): TGTGCCAGCAGCCAAGTCGGGCGCGGGAGGGCCTACAATGAGCAGTTCTTC. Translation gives CASSQVGRGRAYNEQFF.

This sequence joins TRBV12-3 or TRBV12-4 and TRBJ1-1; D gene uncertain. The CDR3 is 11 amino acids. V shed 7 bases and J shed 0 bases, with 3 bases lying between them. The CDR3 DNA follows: TGTGCCAGCATCATGAACACTGAAGCTTTCTTT. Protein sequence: CASIMNTEAFF.

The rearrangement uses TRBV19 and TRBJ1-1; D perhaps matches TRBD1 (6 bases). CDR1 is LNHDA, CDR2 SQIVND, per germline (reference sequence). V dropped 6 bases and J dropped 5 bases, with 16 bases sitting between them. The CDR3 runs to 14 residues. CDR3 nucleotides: TGTGCCAGTAGCTTTCAGGGGAGAGGAACTGAAGCTTTCTTT. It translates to CASSFQGRGTEAFF.

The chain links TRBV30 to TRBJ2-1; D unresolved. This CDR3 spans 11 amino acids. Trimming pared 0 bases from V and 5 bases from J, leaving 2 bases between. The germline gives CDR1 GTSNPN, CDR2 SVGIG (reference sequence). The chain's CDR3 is CAWSVHNEQFF. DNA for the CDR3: TGTGCCTGGAGTGTACACAATGAGCAGTTCTTC.

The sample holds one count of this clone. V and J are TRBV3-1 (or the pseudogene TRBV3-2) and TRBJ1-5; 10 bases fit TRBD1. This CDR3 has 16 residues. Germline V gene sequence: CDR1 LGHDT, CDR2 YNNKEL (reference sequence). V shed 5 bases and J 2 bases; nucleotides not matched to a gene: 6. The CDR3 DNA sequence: TGTGCCAGCAGCTACGGACAGGGGGGAGGCAATCAGCCCCAGCATTTT. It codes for CASSYGQGGGNQPQHF.

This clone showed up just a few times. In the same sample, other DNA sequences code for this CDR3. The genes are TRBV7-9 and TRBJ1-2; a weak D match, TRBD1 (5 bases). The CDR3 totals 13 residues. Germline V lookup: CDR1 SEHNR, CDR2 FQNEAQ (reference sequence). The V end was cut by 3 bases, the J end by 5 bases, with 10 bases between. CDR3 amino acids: CASSFGGGYGYTF. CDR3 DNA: TGTGCCAGCAGCTTCGGGGGAGGGTATGGCTACACCTTC. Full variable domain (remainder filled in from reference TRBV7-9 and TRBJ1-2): DTGVSQNPRHKITKRGQNVTFRCDPISEHNRLYWYRQTLGQGPEFLTYFQNEAQLEKSRLLSDRFSAERPKGSFSTLEIQRTEQGDSAMYLCASSFGGGYGYTFGSGTRLTVV.

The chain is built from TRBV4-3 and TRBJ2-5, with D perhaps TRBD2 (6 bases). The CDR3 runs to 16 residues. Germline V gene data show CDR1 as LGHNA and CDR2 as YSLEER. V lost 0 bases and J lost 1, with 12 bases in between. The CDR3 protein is CASSQDGGGSQETQYF. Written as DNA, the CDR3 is TGCGCCAGCAGCCAAGACGGGGGTGGCAGCCAAGAGACCCAGTACTTC.

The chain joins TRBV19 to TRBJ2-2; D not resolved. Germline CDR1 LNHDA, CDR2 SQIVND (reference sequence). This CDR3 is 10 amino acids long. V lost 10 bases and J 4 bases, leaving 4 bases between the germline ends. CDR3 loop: CATGTGELFF. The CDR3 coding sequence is TGTGCCACTGGCACCGGGGAGCTGTTTTTT.

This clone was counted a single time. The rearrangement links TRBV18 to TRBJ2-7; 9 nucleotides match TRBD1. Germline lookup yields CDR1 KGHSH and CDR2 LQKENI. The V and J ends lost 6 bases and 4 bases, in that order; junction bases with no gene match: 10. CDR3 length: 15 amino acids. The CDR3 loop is CASSQDRGRGYEQYF. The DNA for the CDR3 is TGTGCCAGCTCTCAGGACAGGGGAAGGGGTTACGAGCAGTACTTC.

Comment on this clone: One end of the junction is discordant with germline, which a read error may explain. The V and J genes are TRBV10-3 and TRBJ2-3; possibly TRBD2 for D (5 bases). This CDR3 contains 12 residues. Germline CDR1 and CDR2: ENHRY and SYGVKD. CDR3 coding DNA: TGTGCCATCAGTGCTAGCAAAGATACGCAGTATTTT. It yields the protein CAISASKDTQYF.

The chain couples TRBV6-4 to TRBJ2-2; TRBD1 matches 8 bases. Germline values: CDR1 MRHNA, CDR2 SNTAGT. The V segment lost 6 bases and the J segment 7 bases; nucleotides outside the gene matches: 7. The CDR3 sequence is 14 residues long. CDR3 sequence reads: CASSPRGRVGELFF. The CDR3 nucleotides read TGTGCCAGCAGCCCCAGGGGGCGCGTCGGGGAGCTGTTTTTT.

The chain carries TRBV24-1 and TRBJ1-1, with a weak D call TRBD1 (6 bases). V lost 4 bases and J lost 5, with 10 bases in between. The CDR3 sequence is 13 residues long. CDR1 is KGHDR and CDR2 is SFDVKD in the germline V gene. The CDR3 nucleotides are TGTGCCACCAGTGACCCAGGGGCAACTGAAGCTTTCTTT. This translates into CATSDPGATEAFF.